These 30 T cell receptor beta chains share one sample of origin, sequenced in a study of PD-1 blockade in classical Hodgkin lymphoma. Noted time point: cycle 4 day 1 (C4D1), after 5 to 7 weeks of nivolumab. In every patient, relapse followed autologous stem cell transplantation, while exposure to brentuximab vedotin differed. Produced via immunoSEQ multiplex PCR; TCRdb's table is partial and in-frame only. The table shows just under 45,000 clones, with 66% occurring only once. The source was peripheral blood mononuclear cells (PBMCs), collected before the fourth cycle of nivolumab. These receptors all stem from a human donor with classical Hodgkin lymphoma.

The rearrangement uses TRBV6-5 and TRBJ2-2; 8 bases are a match to TRBD1. The CDR3 extends over 15 amino acids. Germline assignment: CDR1 MNHEY and CDR2 SVGAGI. V trimming: 4 bases; J trimming: 2 bases; junction bases outside the gene matches: 3. As DNA, the CDR3 is TGTGCCAGCAGTTTCGACAGGGGAAACACCGGGGAGCTGTTTTTT. It codes for CASSFDRGNTGELFF.

The CDR3 DNA sequence: TGTGCCAGCAGTGTCCCGGGACTAGGCACAGATACGCAGTATTTT. It is translated as CASSVPGLGTDTQYF. The chain is built from TRBV28 and TRBJ2-3, with TRBD2 identical over 8 bases. Germline V lookup: CDR1 MDHEN, CDR2 SYDVKM. J lost 1 base, V lost 5 bases, and 5 bases had no gene match. CDR3 length: 15 amino acids.

The chain carries TRBV5-1 and TRBJ1-2, with TRBD1 matching over 12 bases. J gave up 6 bases and V 4 bases, and 13 bases lay outside the gene matches. CDR1 and CDR2 (germline): SGHRS, YFSETQ. This CDR3 has 17 residues. CDR3 nucleotide sequence: TGCGCCAGCAGCGGGGGACAGGGGGCGACTCCAGTCGATGGCTACACCTTC. Protein: CASSGGQGATPVDGYTF.

This clone has a single count. The rearrangement links TRBV7-2 to TRBJ2-1, with D perhaps being TRBD1 or TRBD2 (5 bases each). The CDR3 totals 15 residues. Germline V lookup: CDR1 SGHTA, CDR2 FQGNSA. The germline V and J ends were trimmed by 5 bases and 3 bases, with 14 bases remaining between them. The CDR3 protein is CASSTRDGHYNEQFF. In nucleotides, the CDR3 is TGTGCCAGCAGCACCCGGGACGGCCACTACAATGAGCAGTTCTTC.

By sample share, this clone is medium-sized. CDR3 loop: CSVEAGLTRVAFF. CDR3 DNA sequence: TGCAGCGTTGAAGCTGGCTTAACGAGAGTGGCTTTCTTT. This sequence joins TRBV29-1 and TRBJ1-1; D is undetermined. Germline assignment: CDR1 SQVTM and CDR2 ANQGSEA. V dropped 1 base and J dropped 11 bases, with 17 bases sitting between them. The CDR3 sequence is 13 residues long.

This clone was counted many times. The genes are TRBV5-5 and TRBJ1-6; D might be TRBD1 (6 bases). The CDR3 loop spans 15 amino acids. Germline V gene sequence: CDR1 SGHKS, CDR2 YYEKEE (reference sequence). Trimming took off 0 bases at V and 10 bases at J, with 14 bases between the two ends. The CDR3: CASSLASTGKSPLHF. In DNA form, the CDR3 reads TGTGCCAGCAGCTTGGCCTCAACAGGGAAATCACCCCTCCACTTT.

This chain joins TRBV5-1 and TRBJ2-1; TRBD2 might be the D (5 bases). V lost 0 bases, J lost 7 bases, and 11 bases lay in between. In germline, CDR1 is SGHRS, CDR2 YFSETQ. CDR3 length: 14 amino acids. In DNA form, the CDR3 reads TGCGCCAGCAGCTTGGGTGACTACTCTAATGAGCAGTTCTTC. Its protein is CASSLGDYSNEQFF.

This clone has just a few counts. The chain employs TRBV19 and TRBJ1-1; D remains ambiguous. The V gene lost 4 bases and the J gene lost 8 bases, with 11 bases spanning the gap. Germline CDR1 LNHDA, CDR2 SQIVND (reference sequence). The CDR3 spans 12 residues. CDR3 coding DNA: TGTGCCAGTAGTACTGACTTTGGGGAAGCTTTCTTT. This encodes CASSTDFGEAFF.

This clone has a single count. At one of its ends the junction is not consistent with the germline gene, which may arise from a read error. Other nucleotide sequences in the sample specify the same CDR3. V is TRBV29-1 and J is TRBJ1-1; no clear D. This CDR3 contains 13 residues. Germline CDR1 reads SQVTM; CDR2 reads ANQGSEA. The DNA for the CDR3 is TGCAGTGTTGGGCTGGGGTTGAACACTGAAGCTTTCTTT. This encodes CSVGLGLNTEAFF.

The V call is TRBV2, the J call TRBJ2-2, with D perhaps matching TRBD2 (7 bases). V dropped 8 bases and J dropped 4 bases, with 17 bases sitting between them. The CDR3 runs 15 residues. Germline V lookup: CDR1 SNHLY, CDR2 FYNNEI. CDR3 nucleotides: TGTGCCAGCTGGGGACCAGGGGAGGGCACCGGGGAGCTGTTTTTT. Encoded protein: CASWGPGEGTGELFF. Complete variable domain (other parts from reference TRBV2 and TRBJ2-2): EPEVTQTPSHQVTQMGQEVILRCVPISNHLYFYWYRQILGQKVEFLVSFYNNEISEKSEIFDDQFSVERPDGSNFTLKIRSTKLEDSAMYFCASWGPGEGTGELFFGEGSRLTVL.

The V and J genes are TRBV19 and TRBJ2-2; D is perhaps TRBD1 (6 bases). The V gene lost 3 bases and the J gene lost 5 bases, with 16 bases spanning the gap. CDR3 size: 16 residues. Germline CDR1 LNHDA, CDR2 SQIVND (reference sequence). DNA for the CDR3: TGTGCCAGTAGTATCGGGCCCAGGGGTCGGACCGGGGAGCTGTTTTTT. Translated, it gives CASSIGPRGRTGELFF.

In this sample, this clone turned up a few times. The chain employs TRBV30 and TRBJ2-6, with D perhaps matching TRBD2 (6 bases). Germline CDR1 reads GTSNPN; CDR2 reads SVGIG (reference sequence). V lost 3 bases and J 3 bases, leaving 15 bases between the germline ends. The CDR3 length is 16 residues. CDR3 amino acids: CAWSGGWGSGANVLTF. The DNA of the CDR3 is TGTGCCTGGAGCGGAGGGTGGGGGAGTGGGGCCAACGTCCTGACTTTC.

This clone has only a few counts. This chain joins TRBV7-3 and TRBJ2-3; 9 nucleotides match TRBD1. The junction had 6 bases not matched to a gene; V was cut back by 5 bases and J by 6 bases. The CDR3 has 14 amino acids. The germline V gene encodes CDR1 SGHTA and CDR2 FQGTGA. This CDR3 reads CASSLTGGLDTQYF. The CDR3 DNA reads TGTGCCAGCAGCCTTACAGGGGGCCTCGATACGCAGTATTTT.

V gene TRBV28 combines with J gene TRBJ1-1, with D tentatively TRBD1 (5 bases). Trimming stripped 6 bases from V and 2 bases from J, with 19 bases between. Germline V lookup: CDR1 MDHEN, CDR2 SYDVKM. This CDR3 region has 16 residues. The CDR3 DNA is TGTGCCAGCAGCCCCGGGGGAGTTGTGGGAAACACTGAAGCTTTCTTT. Its protein product is CASSPGGVVGNTEAFF.

The chain combines TRBV11-2 with TRBJ1-1; D gene uncertain. Germline V gene lookup returns CDR1 SGHAT and CDR2 FQNNGV. The CDR3 runs 16 residues. Between the trimmed V and J ends, which lost 5 bases and 2 bases, there was a span of 18 bases. The CDR3 DNA sequence: TGTGCCAGCAGCCCGCTTGCTCCCAACGTCAACACTGAAGCTTTCTTT. Its translation: CASSPLAPNVNTEAFF. The variable domain in full, completed from reference TRBV11-2 and TRBJ1-1, reads EAGVAQSPRYKIIEKRQSVAFWCNPISGHATLYWYQQILGQGPKLLIQFQNNGVVDDSQLPKDRFSAERLKGVDSTLKIQPAKLEDSAVYLCASSPLAPNVNTEAFFGQGTRLTVV.

This clone turned up a few times. This chain joins TRBV30 and TRBJ1-1; D is ambiguous. V was trimmed by 2 bases and J by 0 bases, leaving 7 bases between them. Germline V gene data show CDR1 as GTSNPN and CDR2 as SVGIG (reference sequence). This CDR3 is built from 13 residues. CDR3 DNA sequence: TGTGCCTGGAGTCAAGGCATGAACACTGAAGCTTTCTTT. This sequence encodes CAWSQGMNTEAFF.

The chain couples TRBV6-5 to TRBJ1-6; D uncertain. Trimming left V 2 bases short and J 9 bases short, with 8 bases between. CDR1 is MNHEY, CDR2 SVGAGI, per germline. The CDR3 has 13 amino acids. CDR3 amino acids: CASSYASSSPLHF. The CDR3 DNA is TGTGCCAGCAGTTACGCCAGTAGTTCACCCCTCCACTTT.

The chain combines TRBV6-5 with TRBJ1-1, with D possibly TRBD1 on 5 matching bases. The ends were cut back, 7 bases at V and 11 bases at J, with 14 bases in the middle. Germline-derived CDR1 and CDR2 are MNHEY and SVGAGI. The length of the CDR3 is 11 residues. CDR3 region: CASKGTAGAFF. The CDR3 bases are TGTGCCAGCAAAGGGACCGCCGGGGCTTTCTTT.

Sample share makes this clone medium-sized (0.01 to 0.1%). The chain combines TRBV7-2 with TRBJ1-5, with 7 nucleotides matching TRBD1. Germline V gene data show CDR1 as SGHTA and CDR2 as FQGNSA. Trimming cost V 1 base and J 2 bases; bases outside gene matches: 8. CDR3 size: 17 residues. The CDR3 here is CASSLEAGGFGNQPQHF. DNA of the CDR3: TGTGCCAGCAGCTTAGAGGCAGGGGGGTTTGGCAATCAGCCCCAGCATTTT.

The chain is built from TRBV7-2 and TRBJ1-6; D is unresolved. The V gene's germline CDR1 is SGHTA and CDR2 FQGNSA. Trimming left V 6 bases short and J 5 bases short, with 11 bases between. The CDR3 covers 14 residues. CDR3: CASRRAGDNSPLHF. CDR3 DNA sequence: TGTGCCAGCAGACGAGCAGGTGATAATTCACCCCTCCACTTT.

The V call is TRBV5-1, the J call TRBJ2-5, with D perhaps matching TRBD1 (6 bases). The CDR3 runs to 17 residues. V lost 0 bases and J 1 base, leaving 16 bases between the germline ends. Germline V CDR1 and CDR2: SGHRS, YFSETQ. Written as DNA, the CDR3 is TGCGCCAGCAGCTTGGGTCGGTCCGGACAGATCCAAGAGACCCAGTACTTC. This translates into CASSLGRSGQIQETQYF.

V is TRBV6-4 and J is TRBJ2-7; D is undetermined. This CDR3 region has 10 residues. Germline CDR1 and CDR2: MRHNA and SNTAGT. The CDR3 spells CASIPAGRPV. The CDR3 bases are TGTGCCAGCATCCCCGCTGGCAGGCCGGTC.

This clone occurred once. The chain links TRBV7-2 to TRBJ1-6, with no clear D. Trimming left V 5 bases short and J 3 bases short, with 14 bases between. The CDR3 sequence is 16 residues long. Germline V CDR1 and CDR2: SGHTA, FQGNSA. CDR3 sequence reads: CASSRTALSYNSPLHF. The CDR3 region has the DNA TGTGCCAGCAGCCGGACCGCCCTGAGCTATAATTCACCCCTCCACTTT.

Remarks on this clone: Other DNA sequences in this sample translate to the same CDR3. The genes are TRBV27 and TRBJ1-2; 9 bases agree with TRBD1. Per germline, CDR1 MNHEY and CDR2 SMNVEV (reference sequence). Trimming removed 5 bases from V and 2 bases from J; junction bases left unmatched: 3. The CDR3 sequence is 14 residues long. The CDR3 nucleotides read TGTGCCAGCAGTACGGGACAGGGAAACTATGGCTACACCTTC. It translates to CASSTGQGNYGYTF.

This chain links TRBV30 with TRBJ1-2, with D perhaps matching TRBD1 (5 bases). The CDR3 contains 14 residues. Trimming stripped 5 bases from V and 0 bases from J, with 13 bases between. Germline V gives CDR1 GTSNPN, CDR2 SVGIG (reference sequence). The CDR3 loop reads CAWLSGHTNYGYTF. In nucleotides, the CDR3 is TGTGCCTGGCTTAGTGGACATACTAACTATGGCTACACCTTC.

This clone was seen just once. The chain uses TRBV19 and TRBJ1-5, with D hard to call. CDR3 length: 13 amino acids. The germline gives CDR1 LNHDA, CDR2 SQIVND (reference sequence). Trimming took 3 bases from V and 5 from J, leaving 8 bases between them. The CDR3 reads CASSIEIDQPQHF. The CDR3 nucleotides read TGTGCCAGTAGTATTGAGATAGATCAGCCCCAGCATTTT.

The rearrangement uses TRBV18 and TRBJ2-7; D is possibly TRBD1 (5 bases). The CDR3 totals 13 residues. CDR1 and CDR2 (germline): KGHSH, LQKENI. Between the trimmed V and J ends, which lost 3 bases and 6 bases, there was a span of 12 bases. The CDR3 is CASSPGQGSEQYF. The CDR3 bases are TGTGCCAGCTCACCGGGGCAGGGAAGCGAGCAGTACTTC.

The genes are TRBV19 and TRBJ1-5; no clear D. V was shortened by 0 bases and J by 4 bases, with 7 bases between the two germline ends. Germline values: CDR1 LNHDA, CDR2 SQIVND (reference sequence). The length of the CDR3 is 14 residues. DNA for the CDR3: TGTGCCAGTAGTATAGAGGTGGGAAATCAGCCCCAGCATTTT. Translating gives CASSIEVGNQPQHF.

The V and J genes are TRBV20-1 and TRBJ2-1; D uncertain. Germline V gene sequence: CDR1 DFQATT, CDR2 SNEGSKA (reference sequence). Between the trimmed V and J ends, which lost 3 bases and 9 bases, there was a span of 9 bases. The CDR3 is made up of 11 amino acids. CDR3 nucleotide sequence: TGCAGTGCTAGGTTAGCTTTTGAGCAGTTCTTC. Its protein is CSARLAFEQFF.

J is TRBJ1-1 and V is TRBV30, with 8 bases identical to TRBD1. Germline CDR1 is GTSNPN and CDR2 is SVGIG (reference sequence). V lost 2 bases and J lost 1; bases outside the gene matches: 15. The CDR3 sequence is 18 residues long. CDR3 region: CAWSFYQGARRKNTEAFF. Written as DNA, the CDR3 is TGTGCCTGGAGTTTCTACCAGGGGGCGCGGCGGAAGAACACTGAAGCTTTCTTT.